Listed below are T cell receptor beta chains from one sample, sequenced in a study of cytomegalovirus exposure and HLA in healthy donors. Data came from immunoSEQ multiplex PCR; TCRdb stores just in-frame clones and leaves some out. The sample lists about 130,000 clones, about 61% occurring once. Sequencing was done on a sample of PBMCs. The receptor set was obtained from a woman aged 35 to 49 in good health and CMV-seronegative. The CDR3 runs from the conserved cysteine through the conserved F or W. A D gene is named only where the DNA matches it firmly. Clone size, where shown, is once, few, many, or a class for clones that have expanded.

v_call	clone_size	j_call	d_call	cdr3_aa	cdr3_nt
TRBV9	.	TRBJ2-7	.	CASSSTGRSYEQYF	TGTGCCAGCAGCTCGACAGGCCGTTCCTACGAGCAGTACTTC
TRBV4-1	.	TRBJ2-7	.	CASSQDNFQGRSSYEQYF	TGCGCCAGCAGCCAAGATAACTTTCAAGGGAGAAGCTCCTACGAGCAGTACTTC
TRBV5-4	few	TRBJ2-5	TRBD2	CASSLVGAGERQETQYF	TGTGCCAGCAGCTTGGTCGGGGCGGGGGAAAGACAAGAGACCCAGTACTTC
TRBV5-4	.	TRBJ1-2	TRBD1	CASSLGGQGDHTF	TGTGCCAGCAGCTTGGGGGGACAGGGGGACCACACCTTC
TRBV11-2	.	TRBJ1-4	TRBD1	CASSLVPGQGNEKLFF	TGTGCCAGCAGCTTAGTACCGGGACAGGGAAATGAAAAACTGTTTTTT
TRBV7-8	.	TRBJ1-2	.	CASSLDNGLYGYTF	TGTGCCAGCAGCTTAGACAACGGACTCTATGGCTACACCTTC
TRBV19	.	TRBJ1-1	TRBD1	CASSILQGAEGTEAFF	TGTGCCAGTAGTATCCTACAGGGGGCGGAAGGGACTGAAGCTTTCTTT
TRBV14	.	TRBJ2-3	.	CASSRRHFGDTDTQYF	TGTGCCAGCAGCCGGCGACACTTCGGGGACACAGATACGCAGTATTTT
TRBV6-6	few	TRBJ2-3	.	CASRRGRTDTQYF	TGTGCTAGCAGGCGGGGGCGCACAGATACGCAGTATTTT
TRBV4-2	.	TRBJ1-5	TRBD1	CASSQGGQGDQPQHF	TGTGCCAGCAGCCAAGGAGGGCAGGGGGATCAGCCCCAGCATTTT
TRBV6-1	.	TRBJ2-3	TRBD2	CASSVSGGAPDTQYF	TGTGCCAGCAGTGTTAGCGGGGGGGCCCCAGATACGCAGTATTTT
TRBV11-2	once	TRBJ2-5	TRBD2	CASSLSDGGAETQYF	TGTGCCAGCAGCTTAAGTGACGGGGGGGCCGAGACCCAGTACTTC
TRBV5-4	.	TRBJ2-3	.	CASIRDPGADTQYF	TGTGCCAGCATCCGGGACCCGGGGGCAGATACGCAGTATTTT
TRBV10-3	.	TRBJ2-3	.	CATAFRDQGRDTQYF	TGTGCCACCGCATTCCGGGACCAGGGGAGAGATACGCAGTATTTT
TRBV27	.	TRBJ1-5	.	CASSLAGNLTPQHF	TGTGCCAGCAGTTTAGCAGGGAATCTCACCCCCCAGCATTTT
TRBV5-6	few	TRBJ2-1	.	CASSLPVASEQFF	TGTGCCAGCAGCCTTCCTGTAGCATCAGAGCAGTTCTTC
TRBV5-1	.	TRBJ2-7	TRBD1	CASSLGYGDRGYEQYF	TGCGCCAGCAGCTTGGGGTACGGGGACAGGGGGTACGAGCAGTACTTC
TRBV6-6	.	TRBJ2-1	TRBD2	CASRDRAGGGYNEQFF	TGTGCCAGCAGAGACCGGGCTGGGGGGGGCTACAATGAGCAGTTCTTC
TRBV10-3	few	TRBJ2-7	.	CAISESGQAYEQYF	TGTGCCATCAGTGAGTCTGGACAAGCCTACGAGCAGTACTTC
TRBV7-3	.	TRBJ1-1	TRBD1	CASSLKGGDRANTEAFF	TGTGCCAGCAGCTTAAAAGGGGGGGACAGGGCGAACACTGAAGCTTTCTTT
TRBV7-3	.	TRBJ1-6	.	CASSFAGYNSPLHF	TGTGCCAGCAGCTTTGCAGGTTATAATTCACCCCTCCACTTT
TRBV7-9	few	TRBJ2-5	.	CASSSGFLGETQYF	TGTGCCAGCAGCTCGGGGTTCTTAGGAGAGACCCAGTACTTC
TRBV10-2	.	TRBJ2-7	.	CASSEESEQYF	TGCGCCAGCAGTGAGGAGTCCGAGCAGTACTTC
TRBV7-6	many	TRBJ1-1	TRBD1	CASSVHRQGLNTEAFF	TGTGCCAGCAGCGTACACCGACAGGGCTTGAACACTGAAGCTTTCTTT
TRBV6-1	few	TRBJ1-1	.	CASNLLDSLNTEAFF	TGTGCCAGCAACCTCCTTGACAGCTTGAACACTGAAGCTTTCTTT
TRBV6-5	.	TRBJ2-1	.	CASSYGQTQFF	TGTGCCAGCAGTTACGGACAGACGCAGTTCTTC
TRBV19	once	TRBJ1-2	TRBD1	CASSGGQGYGYTF	TGTGCCAGTAGTGGGGGACAGGGCTATGGCTACACCTTC
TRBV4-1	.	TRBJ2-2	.	CASSLSPDRRGELFF	TGCGCCAGCAGCCTATCCCCCGACAGGAGAGGGGAGCTGTTTTTT
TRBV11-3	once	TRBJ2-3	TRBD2	CASSLGGLAPDTQYF	TGTGCCAGCAGCTTAGGGGGACTAGCTCCAGATACGCAGTATTTT